A selection of T cell receptor beta chains follows, all from one sample in a study of T cell responses to AZD1222 COVID-19 vaccine. This table comes from immunoSEQ multiplex PCR, and its TCRdb copy is limited to in-frame clones, with some not included. The sample yields 130,000 or so clones, 80% to 95% seen once. This specimen consisted of peripheral blood, obtained on day 0 of AZD1222 vaccination. The receptors here all came from an adult in good health. The CDR3 runs from the conserved cysteine through the conserved F or W. The order of the fields is V gene, J gene, D gene, clone size, CDR3 DNA, CDR3 protein. D genes are given only for firm matches. Not every row has a clone size; where given, it reads once, few, many or a size class.

v_call: TRBV20-1
j_call: TRBJ1-5
d_call: TRBD1
clone_size: -
cdr3_nt: TGCAGTGCTAGTGGCCGTGGGACAGGTGGGCGGCCCCAGCATTTT
cdr3_aa: CSASGRGTGGRPQHF

v_call: TRBV27
j_call: TRBJ1-5
d_call: -
clone_size: -
cdr3_nt: TGTGCCAGCAGCGATGGACAGAGCAATCAGCCCCAGCATTTT
cdr3_aa: CASSDGQSNQPQHF

v_call: TRBV27
j_call: TRBJ2-6
d_call: -
clone_size: -
cdr3_nt: TGTGCCAGCAGTTTAGTCAAGGGCTCTGGGGCCAACGTCCTGACTTTC
cdr3_aa: CASSLVKGSGANVLTF

v_call: TRBV6-5
j_call: TRBJ1-6
d_call: -
clone_size: -
cdr3_nt: TGTGCCAGCAGCCTCGAGCGGAGCGTTAATTCACCCCTCCACTTT
cdr3_aa: CASSLERSVNSPLHF

v_call: TRBV7-9
j_call: TRBJ1-1
d_call: -
clone_size: -
cdr3_nt: TGTGCCAGCAGCTCTTCCCGCAGGTTTGGGGAAGCTTTCTTT
cdr3_aa: CASSSSRRFGEAFF

v_call: TRBV28
j_call: TRBJ2-1
d_call: TRBD2
clone_size: -
cdr3_nt: TGTGCCAGCAGTTTTGGTTCCGGGGGGACTTCAAATGAGCAGTTCTTC
cdr3_aa: CASSFGSGGTSNEQFF

v_call: TRBV11-3
j_call: TRBJ2-2
d_call: -
clone_size: -
cdr3_nt: TGTGCCAGCAGAACAGGACAGAACACCGGGGAGCTGTTTTTT
cdr3_aa: CASRTGQNTGELFF

v_call: TRBV25-1
j_call: TRBJ2-1
d_call: -
clone_size: -
cdr3_nt: TGTGCCAGCAAAGGGTATGAGCAGTTCTTC
cdr3_aa: CASKGYEQFF

v_call: TRBV7-2
j_call: TRBJ1-1
d_call: -
clone_size: -
cdr3_nt: TGTGCCAGCAGCTTGGGTCGGGGCGCTGAAGCTTTCTTT
cdr3_aa: CASSLGRGAEAFF

v_call: TRBV7-2
j_call: TRBJ2-4
d_call: -
clone_size: -
cdr3_nt: TGTGCCAGCAGCTTGGGTAGGGAGGACATTCAGTACTTC
cdr3_aa: CASSLGREDIQYF

v_call: TRBV5-1
j_call: TRBJ1-1
d_call: -
clone_size: -
cdr3_nt: TGCGCCAGCAGCTCCGCTTCGTCGGGGAACACTGAAGCTTTCTTT
cdr3_aa: CASSSASSGNTEAFF

v_call: TRBV19
j_call: TRBJ1-2
d_call: -
clone_size: -
cdr3_nt: TGTGCCAGTAGTATCAGTACCTATGGCTACACCTTC
cdr3_aa: CASSISTYGYTF

v_call: TRBV3-1/TRBV3-2
j_call: TRBJ1-4
d_call: -
clone_size: -
cdr3_nt: TGTGCCAGCAGCCATTACACAGGGCTTGGGGGAAATGAAAAACTGTTTTTT
cdr3_aa: CASSHYTGLGGNEKLFF

v_call: TRBV10-3
j_call: TRBJ1-1
d_call: -
clone_size: -
cdr3_nt: TGTGCCATCAGTGACCCCGGACGGCCGAACACTGAAGCTTTCTTT
cdr3_aa: CAISDPGRPNTEAFF

v_call: TRBV5-6
j_call: TRBJ1-3
d_call: TRBD1
clone_size: -
cdr3_nt: TGTGCCAGCAGCTATGACCCCGGGACAGGTCCCTCTGGAAACACCATATATTTT
cdr3_aa: CASSYDPGTGPSGNTIYF

v_call: TRBV27
j_call: TRBJ1-5
d_call: TRBD1
clone_size: -
cdr3_nt: TGTGCCAGCAGTGCTGGGACAGGTTATAGGGATCAGCCCCAGCATTTT
cdr3_aa: CASSAGTGYRDQPQHF

v_call: TRBV4-2
j_call: TRBJ1-5
d_call: -
clone_size: once
cdr3_nt: TGTGCCAGCAGCCATCTGAATCAGCCCCAGCATTTT
cdr3_aa: CASSHLNQPQHF

v_call: TRBV10-3
j_call: TRBJ1-1
d_call: -
clone_size: -
cdr3_nt: TGTGCCACCCGGACAGACCCGAACACTGAAGCTTTCTTT
cdr3_aa: CATRTDPNTEAFF

v_call: TRBV6-6
j_call: TRBJ2-1
d_call: TRBD1
clone_size: -
cdr3_nt: TGTGCCAGCAGTCGGGACAGCTACAATGAGCAGTTCTTC
cdr3_aa: CASSRDSYNEQFF

v_call: TRBV29-1
j_call: TRBJ1-4
d_call: -
clone_size: -
cdr3_nt: TGCAGCGTTGGATCTGCAACTAATGAAAAACTGTTTTTT
cdr3_aa: CSVGSATNEKLFF

v_call: TRBV6-5
j_call: TRBJ2-7
d_call: -
clone_size: -
cdr3_nt: TGTGCCAGCAGGGCCCGGAGCGGACCGGGGAGGGAGCAGTACTTC
cdr3_aa: CASRARSGPGREQYF

v_call: TRBV5-1
j_call: TRBJ2-2
d_call: -
clone_size: -
cdr3_nt: TGCGCCAGCAGCTTGGTCTCAGACACCGGGGAGCTGTTTTTT
cdr3_aa: CASSLVSDTGELFF

v_call: TRBV7-6
j_call: TRBJ1-6
d_call: -
clone_size: -
cdr3_nt: TGTGCCAGCGGGGGTAGTTTGCATTCACCCCTCCACTTT
cdr3_aa: CASGGSLHSPLHF

v_call: TRBV7-8
j_call: TRBJ1-1
d_call: -
clone_size: -
cdr3_nt: TGTGCCAGCAGCTTATCTCGGGGGAACACTGAAGCTTTCTTT
cdr3_aa: CASSLSRGNTEAFF

v_call: TRBV28
j_call: TRBJ1-4
d_call: TRBD1
clone_size: once
cdr3_nt: TGTGCCAGCAGTTCCCGGGACAGGGGGGTTGAAAAACTGTTTTTT
cdr3_aa: CASSSRDRGVEKLFF

v_call: TRBV10-3
j_call: TRBJ1-1
d_call: -
clone_size: -
cdr3_nt: TGTGCCATCACGAATGGGGCGAACACTGAAGCTTTCTTT
cdr3_aa: CAITNGANTEAFF

v_call: TRBV28
j_call: TRBJ2-2
d_call: TRBD1
clone_size: once
cdr3_nt: TGTGCCAGCAGTAAGGGACAGGGGGCTGACACCGGGGAGCTGTTTTTT
cdr3_aa: CASSKGQGADTGELFF

v_call: TRBV6-5
j_call: TRBJ2-7
d_call: TRBD1
clone_size: -
cdr3_nt: TGTGCCAGCAGGCGGGGACAGGTCACCTACGAGCAGTACTTC
cdr3_aa: CASRRGQVTYEQYF

v_call: TRBV9
j_call: TRBJ2-5
d_call: TRBD2
clone_size: -
cdr3_nt: TGTGCCAGCAGCGGAGCGGGAGTAGGAAAAGAGACCCAGTACTTC
cdr3_aa: CASSGAGVGKETQYF

v_call: TRBV11-2
j_call: TRBJ1-2
d_call: -
clone_size: -
cdr3_nt: TGTGCCAGCAGCCGACTAAACACGGGAATCTATGGCTACACCTTC
cdr3_aa: CASSRLNTGIYGYTF

v_call: TRBV28
j_call: TRBJ1-6
d_call: -
clone_size: -
cdr3_nt: TGTGCCAGCAGTTTAGGGACACACTATAATTCACCCCTCCACTTT
cdr3_aa: CASSLGTHYNSPLHF

v_call: TRBV5-1
j_call: TRBJ1-1
d_call: TRBD1
clone_size: -
cdr3_nt: TGCGCCAGCAGCTTGGATCGGACAGGGGTTATTACTGAAGCTTTCTTT
cdr3_aa: CASSLDRTGVITEAFF

v_call: TRBV14
j_call: TRBJ2-1
d_call: TRBD1
clone_size: -
cdr3_nt: TGTGCCAGCAGCAGGGACAGGGGGGGCAATGAGCAGTTCTTC
cdr3_aa: CASSRDRGGNEQFF

v_call: TRBV5-6
j_call: TRBJ2-2
d_call: -
clone_size: -
cdr3_nt: TGTGCCAGCAACAGTGGTGTGGGGGAGCTGTTTTTT
cdr3_aa: CASNSGVGELFF

v_call: TRBV5-1
j_call: TRBJ2-3
d_call: TRBD2
clone_size: once
cdr3_nt: TGCGCCAGCAGCTTGGTGACTAGCGGGACCGATACGCAGTATTTT
cdr3_aa: CASSLVTSGTDTQYF

v_call: TRBV12-5
j_call: TRBJ2-3
d_call: TRBD2
clone_size: -
cdr3_nt: TGTGCTAGTGGCCTCACTAGCGGGGGGTTTTCTACGCAGTATTTT
cdr3_aa: CASGLTSGGFSTQYF

v_call: TRBV5-4
j_call: TRBJ2-2
d_call: TRBD1
clone_size: -
cdr3_nt: TGTGCCAGCAGCCGGGGACAGGGGCGATTTGGGGCCGGGGAGCTGTTTTTT
cdr3_aa: CASSRGQGRFGAGELFF

v_call: TRBV3-1/TRBV3-2
j_call: TRBJ2-7
d_call: TRBD2
clone_size: -
cdr3_nt: TGTGCCAGTGGACTAGCGGTACCCGGGAGCTCCTACGAGCAGTACTTC
cdr3_aa: CASGLAVPGSSYEQYF

v_call: TRBV5-1
j_call: TRBJ1-1
d_call: -
clone_size: -
cdr3_nt: TGCGCCAGCAGCTTACGTTCTTCCAGTCGACAAGGGACCACTGAAGCTTTCTTT
cdr3_aa: CASSLRSSSRQGTTEAFF

v_call: TRBV11-2
j_call: TRBJ1-2
d_call: -
clone_size: -
cdr3_nt: TGTGCCAGCAGCTTAGATGCCCCTGGCAGGGCATATGGCTACACCTTC
cdr3_aa: CASSLDAPGRAYGYTF

v_call: TRBV12-3/TRBV12-4
j_call: TRBJ1-5
d_call: -
clone_size: -
cdr3_nt: TGTGCCAGCAGCCTAGATCGACAGCCCCAGCATTTT
cdr3_aa: CASSLDRQPQHF

v_call: TRBV29-1
j_call: TRBJ2-5
d_call: -
clone_size: -
cdr3_nt: TGCAGCGTTGGTGAGGAGACCCAGTACTTC
cdr3_aa: CSVGEETQYF

v_call: TRBV28
j_call: TRBJ1-2
d_call: -
clone_size: -
cdr3_nt: TGTGCCAGCAGTTGGCCCCAGGGGCGCTATGGCTACACCTTC
cdr3_aa: CASSWPQGRYGYTF

v_call: TRBV6-5
j_call: TRBJ1-2
d_call: -
clone_size: -
cdr3_nt: TGTGCCAGCAGTTACTCGGGTGGAGGTCGGGATGGCTACACCTTC
cdr3_aa: CASSYSGGGRDGYTF

v_call: TRBV7-3
j_call: TRBJ2-7
d_call: -
clone_size: -
cdr3_nt: TGTGCCAGCAGCGTCGGAGGGGGGGACTACGAGCAGTACTTC
cdr3_aa: CASSVGGGDYEQYF

v_call: TRBV5-5
j_call: TRBJ2-7
d_call: -
clone_size: -
cdr3_nt: TGTGCCAGCAGCCGACAGGATTACGAGCAGTACTTC
cdr3_aa: CASSRQDYEQYF